This is a list of T cell receptor beta chains from one sample in a study of T cell changes during pregnancy in multiple sclerosis. The assay was immunoSEQ multiplex PCR, and TCRdb's table has in-frame clones only and misses some. The repertoire includes tens of thousands of clones, around 88% of them detected once, and about 3.5% sits in the top ten. Sequencing was performed on CD4+ T cells from peripheral blood mononuclear cells, taken in the first trimester of pregnancy. The receptors shown here come from a female donor in good health, enrolled as a control in a pregnancy study. Each CDR3 is given with its conserved first and last residue. The D gene is left open where the match is weak. A clone size is listed for some rows: how often the clone was seen (once, few, many), or a class if it is expanded.

V: TRBV6-5; size: .; J: TRBJ2-1; D: .; CDR3: CASSLTGIDEQFF; DNA: TGTGCCAGCAGCCTAACAGGGATCGATGAGCAGTTCTTC
V: TRBV29-1; size: .; J: TRBJ2-5; D: TRBD2; CDR3: CSVYGLAVQETQYF; DNA: TGCAGCGTGTACGGACTAGCGGTCCAAGAGACCCAGTACTTC
V: TRBV29-1; size: .; J: TRBJ2-5; D: .; CDR3: CSVVTGTQYF; DNA: TGCAGCGTTGTAACGGGGACCCAGTACTTC
V: TRBV7-9; size: .; J: TRBJ2-1; D: .; CDR3: CASSFGRVRDEQFF; DNA: TGTGCCAGCAGCTTCGGCAGGGTTCGGGATGAGCAGTTCTTC
V: TRBV19; size: few; J: TRBJ2-2; D: TRBD1; CDR3: CASSLRTGRTGELFF; DNA: TGTGCCAGTAGTCTTCGGACAGGGAGGACCGGGGAGCTGTTTTTT
V: TRBV10-1; size: .; J: TRBJ1-3; D: .; CDR3: CASRAGPKRSGNTIYF; DNA: TGCGCCAGCAGAGCGGGGCCAAAGAGGTCTGGAAACACCATATATTTT
V: TRBV28; size: .; J: TRBJ2-7; D: .; CDR3: CASATFYEQYF; DNA: TGTGCCAGCGCCACTTTCTACGAGCAGTACTTC
V: TRBV9; size: .; J: TRBJ2-7; D: TRBD1; CDR3: CASSVSGQGVYEQYF; DNA: TGTGCCAGCAGCGTTTCGGGACAGGGGGTTTACGAGCAGTACTTC
V: TRBV9; size: .; J: TRBJ2-2; D: .; CDR3: CASSPLPNTGELFF; DNA: TGTGCCAGCAGCCCTCTCCCGAACACCGGGGAGCTGTTTTTT
V: TRBV2; size: .; J: TRBJ1-5; D: .; CDR3: CASSVEGAGNQPQHF; DNA: TGTGCCAGCAGTGTCGAAGGGGCCGGGAATCAGCCCCAGCATTTT
V: TRBV27; size: .; J: TRBJ2-1; D: TRBD1; CDR3: CASSAGTGVNEQFF; DNA: TGTGCCAGCTCAGCGGGGACAGGGGTTAATGAGCAGTTCTTC
V: TRBV9; size: .; J: TRBJ2-3; D: TRBD2; CDR3: CASSVDVSSGRKADTQYF; DNA: TGTGCCAGCAGCGTAGACGTCTCCAGCGGGAGGAAGGCAGATACGCAGTATTTT
V: TRBV5-1; size: once; J: TRBJ2-1; D: TRBD2; CDR3: CASGEVAGDNEQFF; DNA: TGCGCCAGCGGGGAAGTAGCGGGGGACAATGAGCAGTTCTTC
V: TRBV4-1; size: .; J: TRBJ2-4; D: .; CDR3: CASSQDRGGGGNIQYF; DNA: TGCGCCAGCAGCCAAGATCGAGGTGGGGGGGGCAACATTCAGTACTTC
V: TRBV7-9; size: .; J: TRBJ1-6; D: TRBD1; CDR3: CASSRDRNYPYNSPLHF; DNA: TGTGCCAGCAGCCGGGACAGGAATTACCCCTATAATTCACCCCTCCACTTT
V: TRBV11-2; size: .; J: TRBJ2-3; D: .; CDR3: CASSLGGLSTDTQYF; DNA: TGTGCCAGCAGCTTAGGGGGACTCAGCACAGATACGCAGTATTTT
V: TRBV5-6; size: .; J: TRBJ1-5; D: TRBD1; CDR3: CASSLGGRGWNQPQHF; DNA: TGTGCCAGCAGCTTGGGTGGCAGGGGGTGGAATCAGCCCCAGCATTTT
V: TRBV2; size: .; J: TRBJ2-7; D: .; CDR3: CASRGFGVYEQYF; DNA: TGTGCCAGCAGGGGCTTTGGTGTGTACGAGCAGTACTTC
V: TRBV5-1; size: .; J: TRBJ2-3; D: .; CDR3: CASSLVGGADTQYF; DNA: TGCGCCAGCAGCTTGGTAGGAGGGGCAGATACGCAGTATTTT
V: TRBV30; size: few; J: TRBJ2-5; D: .; CDR3: CAWSVVAGDNQETQYF; DNA: TGTGCCTGGAGTGTTGTGGCGGGCGACAACCAAGAGACCCAGTACTTC
V: TRBV13; size: .; J: TRBJ1-3; D: .; CDR3: CASSLGPQGRSGNTIYF; DNA: TGTGCCAGCAGCCTCGGTCCTCAGGGGCGCTCTGGAAACACCATATATTTT
V: TRBV7-8; size: .; J: TRBJ2-2; D: .; CDR3: CASSLVGRGYTGELFF; DNA: TGTGCCAGCAGCTTAGTCGGGCGGGGCTACACCGGGGAGCTGTTTTTT
V: TRBV28; size: .; J: TRBJ1-5; D: .; CDR3: CASSLTVNQPQHF; DNA: TGTGCCAGCAGTTTAACGGTAAATCAGCCCCAGCATTTT
V: TRBV9; size: .; J: TRBJ2-1; D: TRBD2; CDR3: CASSVVAGGIGEQFF; DNA: TGTGCCAGCAGCGTAGTAGCGGGAGGAATCGGTGAGCAGTTCTTC
V: TRBV7-9; size: .; J: TRBJ2-7; D: .; CDR3: CASSLGQDDEQYF; DNA: TGTGCCAGCAGCTTAGGACAGGATGACGAGCAGTACTTC
V: TRBV4-1; size: few; J: TRBJ2-3; D: TRBD1; CDR3: CASSQDRGGQGVADTQYF; DNA: TGCGCCAGCAGCCAAGATCGGGGAGGACAGGGAGTCGCAGATACGCAGTATTTT
V: TRBV29-1; size: .; J: TRBJ2-1; D: .; CDR3: CSVEGTDYNEQFF; DNA: TGCAGCGTTGAAGGGACAGATTACAATGAGCAGTTCTTC
V: TRBV7-9; size: .; J: TRBJ2-1; D: TRBD1; CDR3: CASSLRSLDDRARYNEQFF; DNA: TGTGCCAGCAGCTTACGATCCCTCGATGACAGGGCCCGATACAATGAGCAGTTCTTC
V: TRBV6-5; size: few; J: TRBJ2-1; D: TRBD2; CDR3: CASSRSSGGYEQFF; DNA: TGTGCCAGCAGTCGCTCTAGCGGGGGATATGAGCAGTTCTTC
V: TRBV4-1; size: .; J: TRBJ1-4; D: TRBD1; CDR3: CASSLTDRSTEKLFF; DNA: TGCGCCAGCAGCCTGACGGACAGGTCTACTGAAAAACTGTTTTTT
V: TRBV19; size: .; J: TRBJ2-7; D: .; CDR3: CASSIPPESYEQYF; DNA: TGTGCCAGTAGTATCCCCCCAGAATCCTACGAGCAGTACTTC
V: TRBV9; size: .; J: TRBJ2-3; D: TRBD2; CDR3: CASSVDSGWREPDTQYF; DNA: TGTGCCAGCAGCGTAGACAGTGGTTGGCGGGAGCCAGATACGCAGTATTTT
V: TRBV9; size: .; J: TRBJ2-5; D: .; CDR3: CASSVDSVRGTQYF; DNA: TGTGCCAGCAGCGTAGACTCCGTCCGGGGGACCCAGTACTTC
V: TRBV2; size: .; J: TRBJ1-2; D: .; CDR3: CASSERDYGYTF; DNA: TGTGCCAGCAGTGAACGGGACTATGGCTACACCTTC
V: TRBV9; size: .; J: TRBJ2-5; D: TRBD2; CDR3: CASSVVFPVRVLAGETQYF; DNA: TGTGCCAGCAGCGTAGTTTTCCCGGTGCGGGTGCTAGCGGGAGAGACCCAGTACTTC
V: TRBV6-5; size: .; J: TRBJ2-2; D: TRBD1; CDR3: CASSYGPGGRTGELFF; DNA: TGTGCCAGCAGTTACGGGCCAGGGGGTCGCACCGGGGAGCTGTTTTTT
V: TRBV29-1; size: .; J: TRBJ2-3; D: .; CDR3: CSVGPGSSTDTQYF; DNA: TGCAGCGTTGGCCCAGGCTCTAGCACAGATACGCAGTATTTT
V: TRBV10-2; size: .; J: TRBJ2-3; D: TRBD2; CDR3: CASSVGLAGPRGTDTQYF; DNA: TGCGCCAGCAGCGTGGGACTAGCGGGGCCCCGAGGCACAGATACGCAGTATTTT
V: TRBV28; size: .; J: TRBJ1-2; D: TRBD1; CDR3: CASSRYRGVDGYTF; DNA: TGTGCCAGCAGTCGATACAGGGGGGTGGATGGCTACACCTTC
V: TRBV28; size: few; J: TRBJ1-6; D: TRBD1; CDR3: CASRDDYRDSSPLHF; DNA: TGTGCCAGCAGGGATGATTACAGGGACAGTTCACCCCTCCACTTT
V: TRBV29-1; size: .; J: TRBJ2-7; D: TRBD2; CDR3: CSALTSGTSYEQYF; DNA: TGCAGCGCCCTGACTAGCGGGACCTCCTACGAGCAGTACTTC
V: TRBV18; size: .; J: TRBJ1-1; D: .; CDR3: CASSPRGRTEAFF; DNA: TGTGCCAGCTCACCAAGAGGGAGGACTGAAGCTTTCTTT
V: TRBV5-8; size: .; J: TRBJ2-7; D: .; CDR3: CASSPRGRGYEQYF; DNA: TGTGCCAGCAGCCCGAGGGGCAGGGGCTACGAGCAGTACTTC
V: TRBV28; size: .; J: TRBJ2-7; D: .; CDR3: CASSSWGRSYEQYF; DNA: TGTGCCAGCAGTTCCTGGGGCAGATCATACGAGCAGTACTTC
V: TRBV12-5; size: .; J: TRBJ2-3; D: .; CDR3: CASGPQGSSADTQYF; DNA: TGTGCTAGTGGGCCCCAGGGGTCCTCGGCAGATACGCAGTATTTT
V: TRBV28; size: .; J: TRBJ2-1; D: .; CDR3: CASTIAPYNEQFF; DNA: TGTGCCAGCACTATAGCGCCTTACAATGAGCAGTTCTTC
V: TRBV11-3; size: .; J: TRBJ2-7; D: TRBD2; CDR3: CASSSREGHEQYF; DNA: TGTGCCAGCAGCAGCAGGGAGGGGCACGAGCAGTACTTC
V: TRBV6-1; size: few; J: TRBJ1-1; D: .; CDR3: CASSASSERAFF; DNA: TGTGCCAGCAGTGCTAGTTCGGAAAGAGCTTTCTTT
V: TRBV19; size: once; J: TRBJ1-1; D: TRBD1; CDR3: CATDRGTNTEAFF; DNA: TGTGCCACAGACAGGGGGACGAACACTGAAGCTTTCTTT
V: TRBV9; size: .; J: TRBJ2-7; D: .; CDR3: CASSVEDWGRRYF; DNA: TGTGCCAGCAGCGTAGAGGATTGGGGGAGGAGGTACTTC
V: TRBV28; size: .; J: TRBJ2-6; D: .; CDR3: CASSLSAVVPGANVLTF; DNA: TGTGCCAGCAGTTTATCGGCGGTGGTTCCCGGGGCCAACGTCCTGACTTTC
V: TRBV5-8; size: .; J: TRBJ1-2; D: TRBD1; CDR3: CASSLADRGYGYTF; DNA: TGTGCCAGCAGCTTGGCGGACAGGGGTTATGGCTACACCTTC
V: TRBV7-6; size: .; J: TRBJ2-1; D: TRBD2; CDR3: CASSTIAGAYNEQFF; DNA: TGTGCCAGCAGCACTATAGCGGGAGCCTACAATGAGCAGTTCTTC
V: TRBV7-2; size: .; J: TRBJ1-1; D: TRBD1; CDR3: CASSLDRVGTEAFF; DNA: TGTGCCAGCAGCTTGGACAGGGTCGGAACTGAAGCTTTCTTT
V: TRBV27; size: .; J: TRBJ2-4; D: TRBD2; CDR3: CASSSVRSGILAKNIQYF; DNA: TGTGCCAGCAGTTCCGTCCGGAGCGGGATCTTAGCCAAAAACATTCAGTACTTC